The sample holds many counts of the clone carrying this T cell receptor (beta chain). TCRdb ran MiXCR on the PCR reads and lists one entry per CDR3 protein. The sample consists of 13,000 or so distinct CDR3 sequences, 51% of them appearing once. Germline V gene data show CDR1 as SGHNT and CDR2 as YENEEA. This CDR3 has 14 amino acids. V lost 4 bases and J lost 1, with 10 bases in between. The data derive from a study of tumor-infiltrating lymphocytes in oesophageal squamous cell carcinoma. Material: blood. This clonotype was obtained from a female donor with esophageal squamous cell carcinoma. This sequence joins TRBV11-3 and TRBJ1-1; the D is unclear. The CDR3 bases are TGTGCCAGCAGCTCGGACGGCCCGAACACTGAAGCTTTCTTT. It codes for CASSSDGPNTEAFF.